The rows below give T cell receptor beta chains drawn from one sample of a study of control samples from healthy donors and cancer patients. Using immunoSEQ multiplex PCR, the repertoire was profiled, and TCRdb retains in-frame clones only, with some absent. Of over 100,000 clones listed, approximately 90% are singletons. Sequencing was carried out using blood. These receptor sequences come from a woman in her fifties or sixties in good health. The CDR3 runs from the conserved cysteine through the conserved F or W. The D gene is left open where the match is weak. Size is stated for part of the rows, as once, few or many counts, or as a class when the clone is expanded.

D gene | J gene | clone size | V gene | CDR3 protein | CDR3 DNA
. | TRBJ2-2 | . | TRBV6-5 | CASSTKRNTGELFF | TGTGCCAGCAGTACCAAGCGGAACACCGGGGAGCTGTTTTTT
TRBD1 | TRBJ1-5 | . | TRBV15 | CATSVDRGRRPQHF | TGTGCCACCAGCGTAGACAGGGGGCGAAGGCCCCAGCATTTT
TRBD2 | TRBJ2-4 | . | TRBV7-9 | CASSLGAGGSLAKNIQYF | TGTGCCAGCAGCTTAGGGGCCGGGGGGAGCCTAGCCAAAAACATTCAGTACTTC
TRBD1 | TRBJ2-1 | . | TRBV19 | CASSIGRGQFGEQFF | TGTGCCAGTAGTATCGGAAGGGGACAGTTTGGTGAGCAGTTCTTC
. | TRBJ2-3 | . | TRBV5-1 | CASSSTSSGTQYF | TGCGCCAGCAGCTCGACGAGTTCGGGCACGCAGTATTTT
TRBD2 | TRBJ2-7 | . | TRBV27 | CASSLSSGIGEQYF | TGTGCCAGCAGTTTATCCAGCGGGATTGGCGAGCAGTACTTC
. | TRBJ2-2 | . | TRBV7-8 | CASRNGGGELFF | TGTGCCAGCAGGAATGGTGGGGGGGAGCTGTTTTTT
. | TRBJ2-3 | . | TRBV7-9 | CASSRPDTQYF | TGTGCCAGCAGCCGGCCGGATACGCAGTATTTT
. | TRBJ2-7 | once | TRBV6-2/TRBV6-3 | CASSYSIFYNEQYF | TGTGCCAGCAGTTACTCGATATTCTATAACGAGCAGTACTTC
. | TRBJ1-2 | . | TRBV10-2 | CASSESGRSYGYTF | TGCGCCAGCAGTGAGTCTGGGCGGTCCTATGGCTACACCTTC
TRBD1 | TRBJ1-5 | . | TRBV7-2 | CASSRGRLQPQHF | TGTGCCAGCAGCAGGGGGCGTCTTCAGCCCCAGCATTTT
. | TRBJ1-5 | once | TRBV27 | CASRSVELHQPQHF | TGTGCCAGCAGAAGTGTAGAACTCCATCAGCCCCAGCATTTT
. | TRBJ1-4 | . | TRBV24-1 | CAVVLWGPITNEKLFF | TGTGCCGTAGTGCTCTGGGGGCCAATAACTAATGAAAAACTGTTTTTT
TRBD2 | TRBJ2-3 | . | TRBV10-3 | CAISENSGRASADTQYF | TGTGCCATCAGTGAGAATAGCGGGAGGGCGTCCGCAGATACGCAGTATTTT
. | TRBJ1-1 | . | TRBV14 | CATRRVLGAFF | TGTGCCACCAGACGGGTCCTCGGGGCTTTCTTT
. | TRBJ2-3 | . | TRBV5-1 | CASSQEGTHSTDTQYF | TGCGCCAGCAGCCAGGAGGGGACGCATAGCACAGATACGCAGTATTTT
. | TRBJ1-2 | . | TRBV29-1 | CSVTDGRYGYTF | TGCAGCGTGACGGACGGACGCTATGGCTACACCTTC
TRBD1 | TRBJ2-3 | . | TRBV29-1 | CSVGDRGGQTDTQYF | TGCAGCGTTGGGGACAGGGGTGGCCAGACAGATACGCAGTATTTT
. | TRBJ2-1 | once | TRBV7-9 | CASSFPGLQSSYNEQFF | TGTGCCAGCAGCTTCCCGGGACTTCAAAGCTCCTACAATGAGCAGTTCTTC
. | TRBJ1-1 | . | TRBV19 | CASSPPVITEAFF | TGTGCCAGTAGTCCCCCGGTAATTACTGAAGCTTTCTTT
TRBD1 | TRBJ2-7 | . | TRBV13 | CASSQGTAYEQYF | TGTGCCAGCAGCCAAGGGACAGCCTACGAGCAGTACTTC
TRBD2 | TRBJ2-3 | . | TRBV19 | CASRDSGGITDTQYF | TGTGCCAGTAGGGATAGCGGGGGGATCACAGATACGCAGTATTTT
TRBD1 | TRBJ1-6 | . | TRBV2 | CASSGQGSPLHF | TGTGCCAGCAGTGGACAGGGTTCACCCCTCCACTTT
TRBD1 | TRBJ2-1 | . | TRBV7-9 | CASSEIRDRQNNEQFF | TGTGCCAGCAGCGAGATCCGGGACAGGCAAAACAATGAGCAGTTCTTC
. | TRBJ1-1 | . | TRBV29-1 | CSGGYPTEAFF | TGCAGCGGAGGGTATCCCACTGAAGCTTTCTTT
. | TRBJ2-2 | . | TRBV19 | CASTGRDRGTGELFF | TGTGCCAGTACGGGGCGGGATCGTGGCACCGGGGAGCTGTTTTTT
TRBD1 | TRBJ2-2 | . | TRBV19 | CASRIGGTGNTGELFF | TGTGCCAGTAGGATTGGCGGGACAGGGAACACCGGGGAGCTGTTTTTT
TRBD2 | TRBJ2-5 | . | TRBV5-4 | CASSSGTYQETQYF | TGTGCCAGCAGCAGCGGGACGTACCAAGAGACCCAGTACTTC
TRBD1 | TRBJ1-2 | . | TRBV6-6 | CASSYPRDRALGYTF | TGTGCCAGCAGTTACCCTCGGGACAGGGCACTGGGCTACACCTTC
TRBD2 | TRBJ2-5 | once | TRBV15 | CATSSGLAGAAAETQYF | TGTGCCACCAGCAGCGGACTAGCGGGGGCCGCCGCGGAGACCCAGTACTTC
. | TRBJ1-2 | . | TRBV7-8 | CASSLSRVPGNYGYTF | TGTGCCAGCAGCTTAAGTAGAGTTCCGGGAAACTATGGCTACACCTTC
. | TRBJ1-1 | . | TRBV9 | CASSVEAGMNTEAFF | TGTGCCAGCAGCGTAGAAGCAGGGATGAACACTGAAGCTTTCTTT
. | TRBJ2-1 | . | TRBV7-9 | CASSLGSRGVNEQFF | TGTGCCAGCAGCTTAGGAAGTCGCGGGGTCAATGAGCAGTTCTTC
TRBD1 | TRBJ1-2 | few | TRBV3-1/TRBV3-2 | CASSQDRTGRGGYTF | TGTGCCAGCAGCCAAGATCGGACAGGTCGTGGGGGCTACACCTTC
. | TRBJ1-5 | once | TRBV2 | CASSDRLHQPQHF | TGTGCCAGCAGTGACAGGCTTCATCAGCCCCAGCATTTT
. | TRBJ2-1 | . | TRBV11-3 | CASSPGGNEQFF | TGTGCCAGCAGCCCTGGGGGCAATGAGCAGTTCTTC
. | TRBJ1-5 | . | TRBV19 | CASSIQGLGNQPQHF | TGTGCCAGTAGTATACAGGGTCTTGGAAATCAGCCCCAGCATTTT
. | TRBJ1-5 | . | TRBV7-8 | CASSSQGQPQGQPQHF | TGTGCCAGCAGCTCTCAAGGACAGCCCCAAGGTCAGCCCCAGCATTTT
. | TRBJ1-2 | . | TRBV5-1 | CASSLSGGAEGYTF | TGCGCCAGCAGCTTGTCGGGAGGGGCGGAAGGCTACACCTTC
. | TRBJ1-3 | few | TRBV6-1 | CASSVGGGILSPGNTIYF | TGTGCCAGCAGTGTAGGGGGGGGGATTCTATCTCCTGGAAACACCATATATTTT
. | TRBJ1-5 | . | TRBV21-1 | CASSKALRDSPNQPQHF | TGTGCCAGCAGCAAAGCGTTAAGGGACAGCCCCAATCAGCCCCAGCATTTT
TRBD2 | TRBJ2-3 | . | TRBV5-4 | CASSLMSGGTDTQYF | TGTGCCAGCAGCTTGATGAGCGGGGGCACAGATACGCAGTATTTT
TRBD1 | TRBJ1-2 | . | TRBV5-6 | CASSAVTGGAGYTF | TGTGCCAGCAGCGCAGTAACAGGGGGCGCAGGCTACACCTTC
TRBD1 | TRBJ1-5 | . | TRBV28 | CASSPRQGRSSQPQHF | TGTGCCAGCAGCCCTCGACAGGGTCGGTCGAGTCAGCCCCAGCATTTT
. | TRBJ1-3 | . | TRBV5-1 | CASSAGPLEQGNTIYF | TGCGCCAGCAGCGCTGGGCCACTGGAACAGGGAAACACCATATATTTT
TRBD2 | TRBJ2-7 | . | TRBV5-1 | CASSAGTSPASWGSYEQYF | TGCGCCAGCAGCGCCGGGACTAGTCCTGCATCGTGGGGCTCCTACGAGCAGTACTTC
. | TRBJ2-3 | . | TRBV6-6 | CASSRTGWADTQYF | TGTGCCAGCAGCAGAACAGGGTGGGCAGATACGCAGTATTTT
TRBD2 | TRBJ2-1 | . | TRBV24-1 | CATSDAGGPDEQFF | TGTGCCACCAGTGATGCGGGAGGGCCCGATGAGCAGTTCTTC
. | TRBJ2-5 | . | TRBV7-2 | CASSLSYQETQYF | TGTGCCAGCAGCCTGTCGTACCAAGAGACCCAGTACTTC
. | TRBJ2-6 | . | TRBV28 | CASLRTLSGANVLTF | TGTGCCAGCCTGCGGACTCTATCTGGGGCCAACGTCCTGACTTTC
. | TRBJ1-3 | . | TRBV2 | CASSNSGNTIYF | TGTGCCAGCAGTAACTCTGGAAACACCATATATTTT
. | TRBJ1-2 | . | TRBV7-8 | CASSLDSYGYTF | TGTGCCAGCAGTCTAGACAGCTATGGCTACACCTTC
. | TRBJ2-1 | once | TRBV6-4 | CASSEAPLGRSSYNEQFF | TGTGCCAGCAGTGAGGCCCCTCTGGGGAGGTCCTCCTACAATGAGCAGTTCTTC